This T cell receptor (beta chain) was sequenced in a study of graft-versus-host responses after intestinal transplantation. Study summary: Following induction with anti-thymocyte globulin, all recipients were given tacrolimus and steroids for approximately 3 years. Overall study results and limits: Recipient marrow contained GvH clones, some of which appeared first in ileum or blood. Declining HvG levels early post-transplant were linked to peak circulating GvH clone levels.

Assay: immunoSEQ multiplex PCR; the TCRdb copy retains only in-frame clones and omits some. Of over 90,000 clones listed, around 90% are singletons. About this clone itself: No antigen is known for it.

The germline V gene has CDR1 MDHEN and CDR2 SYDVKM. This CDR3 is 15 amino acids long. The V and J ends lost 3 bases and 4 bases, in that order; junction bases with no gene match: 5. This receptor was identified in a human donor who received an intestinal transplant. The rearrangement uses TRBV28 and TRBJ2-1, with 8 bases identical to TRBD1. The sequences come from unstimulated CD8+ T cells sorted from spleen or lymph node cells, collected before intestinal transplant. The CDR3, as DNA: TGTGCCAGCAGTTTGGACAGGGCCGCGTACAATGAGCAGTTCTTC. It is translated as CASSLDRAAYNEQFF.